Described below is a single TCR beta chain sequence and its context. At cycle 4 day 1, cycle 7 day 1, and baseline, blood was sampled. Trimming pared 3 bases from V and 8 bases from J, leaving 11 bases between. This CDR3 has 13 amino acids. CDR1 SGHTA and CDR2 FQGNSA come from the germline V gene. Measured with immunoSEQ multiplex PCR; TCRdb has only the in-frame clones, and not every one. The sample carries 85,000 to 130,000 clones, about nine tenths recorded once. This entry belongs to a study of OX40 agonist ivuxolimab in advanced cancers. The receptor's source is an adult with an advanced solid tumor such as melanoma, head and neck, liver or kidney cancer. This sample comprised CD4+ or CD8+ T cells sorted from blood, obtained in a trial of the OX40 agonist ivuxolimab. The V and J genes are TRBV7-2 and TRBJ2-1, with a possible D match to TRBD2 (6 bases). CDR3 sequence: CASSFTREDEQFF. DNA of the CDR3: TGTGCCAGCAGCTTCACCAGGGAGGATGAGCAGTTCTTC.